The 27 T cell receptor beta chains listed next were all sequenced from one sample in a study of memory CD4+ T cells and cytomegalovirus serostatus (dated 2019 in TCRdb). The library relied on the immunoSEQ multiplex PCR assay. This is the immuneACCESS table as TCRdb keeps it, with only in-frame sequences that have V and J called. A part of the clones is gone; compared with another copy, unresolved V genes explain less than half, and the rest is unexplained. A total of about 54,000 clones appear in this sample, about 73% of them only once. The leading ten clones occupy about 3% of the sample. Single viable CD3+CD4+CD8-CD45RO+ cells were sorted as memory CD4+ T cells on a FACSAria II. Sequencing was carried out using memory CD4+ T cells from blood. All receptors derive from an adult in good health and CMV-seropositive.

This rearrangement joins TRBV6-6 to TRBJ1-3; D ambiguous. The CDR3 totals 14 residues. CDR1 and CDR2 (germline): MNHNY, SVGAGI (reference sequence). Trimming left V 6 bases short and J 0 bases short, with 9 bases between. CDR3 nucleotide sequence: TGTGCCAGCAGCCTACAGAGCTCTGGAAACACCATATATTTT. The encoded protein is CASSLQSSGNTIYF.

The genes are TRBV9 and TRBJ2-2; D is possibly TRBD2 (6 bases). Germline V gives CDR1 SGDLS, CDR2 YYNGEE. Trimming removed 3 bases at V and 6 bases at J, with 15 bases between. The CDR3 contains 15 residues. CDR3 residues: CASSGQGVAAGELFF. The CDR3 region has the DNA TGTGCCAGCAGCGGTCAGGGAGTAGCGGCCGGGGAGCTGTTTTTT.

The genes are TRBV6-6 and TRBJ2-2; 10 bases line up with TRBD2. The CDR3 has 15 amino acids. V lost 4 bases, J lost 13 bases, and 12 bases stayed unmatched. The germline V gene has CDR1 MNHNY and CDR2 SVGAGI (reference sequence). This chain's CDR3 is CASSSNSGRGIVLFF. In DNA, the CDR3 is TGTGCCAGCAGTTCAAACAGCGGGAGGGGGATTGTGCTGTTTTTT.

This rearrangement joins TRBV9 to TRBJ2-2; D ambiguous. The length of the CDR3 is 15 residues. Trimming took off 4 bases at V and 0 bases at J, with 10 bases between the two ends. Germline V gene sequence: CDR1 SGDLS, CDR2 YYNGEE. CDR3 amino acids: CASSPHAANTGELFF. In nucleotides, the CDR3 is TGTGCCAGCAGCCCTCACGCCGCGAACACCGGGGAGCTGTTTTTT.

The chain has TRBV6-5 and TRBJ2-1; 7 bases map to TRBD2. Losses at the gene ends were 2 bases for V and 5 bases for J; bases not matched to a gene: 3. The V gene's germline CDR1 is MNHEY and CDR2 SVGAGI. The CDR3 consists of 14 residues. The CDR3 region is CASSYGLDNNEQFF. Here the CDR3 DNA reads TGTGCCAGCAGTTACGGACTAGACAACAATGAGCAGTTCTTC.

The chain employs TRBV6-1 and TRBJ2-1, with 11 positions matching TRBD2. The CDR3 has 15 residues. J gave up 8 bases and V 5 bases, and 8 bases lay outside the gene matches. Germline lookup yields CDR1 MNHNS and CDR2 SASEGT. CDR3 loop: CASSWGTSGKDEQFF. The DNA for the CDR3 is TGTGCCAGCAGTTGGGGGACTAGCGGTAAGGATGAGCAGTTCTTC.

The chain employs TRBV7-9 and TRBJ2-6; a weak D match, TRBD1 (5 bases). Germline lookup yields CDR1 SEHNR and CDR2 FQNEAQ (reference sequence). Trimming pared 1 base from V and 1 base from J, leaving 8 bases between. The CDR3 is 16 amino acids. The CDR3 DNA reads as TGTGCCAGCAGCTTAGGGGCAGGGTCTGGGGCCAACGTCCTGACTTTC. Translation: CASSLGAGSGANVLTF.

This clone was seen a single time. The chain uses TRBV7-9 and TRBJ2-5; 9 bases match TRBD2. V was pared by 6 bases and J by 5 bases, with 10 bases of the junction left unmatched. Germline V lookup: CDR1 SEHNR, CDR2 FQNEAQ (reference sequence). The CDR3 covers 15 residues. The CDR3 DNA reads as TGTGCCAGCAGTCCCGGGACTAGCAGAGCGGAGACCCAGTACTTC. Its protein product is CASSPGTSRAETQYF.

The J gene is TRBJ2-5, the V gene TRBV25-1, with no clear D. V gave up 3 bases and J gave up 3 bases, with 14 bases separating them. This CDR3 has 15 residues. Germline V gene data show CDR1 as MGHDK and CDR2 as SYGVNS. For the CDR3, the DNA is TGTGCCAGCAGTGAGCTTTTGGGTGGGGAAGAGACCCAGTACTTC. This gives the protein CASSELLGGEETQYF.

This clone was observed once. The CDR3 here is CAIRNSASTYGYTF. The CDR3 DNA follows: TGTGCCATCAGGAACAGTGCCTCTACCTATGGCTACACCTTC. The chain links TRBV10-3 to TRBJ1-2; D remains unclear. The CDR3 totals 14 residues. Trimming pared 6 bases from V and 4 bases from J, leaving 15 bases between. Per the germline V gene, CDR1 is ENHRY and CDR2 is SYGVKD.

V and J are TRBV28 and TRBJ2-7, with D possibly being TRBD1 or TRBD2 (5 bases each). The CDR3 sequence is 15 residues long. CDR1 is MDHEN, CDR2 SYDVKM, per germline. The V end was cut by 4 bases, the J end by 6 bases, with 19 bases between. CDR3 protein: CASSSPGTTGGEQYF. Written as DNA, the CDR3 is TGTGCCAGCAGTTCACCCGGGACCACCGGCGGCGAGCAGTACTTC.

The chain joins TRBV30 to TRBJ2-1, with D hard to call. Trimming pared 1 base from V and 8 bases from J, leaving 6 bases between. This CDR3 is built from 11 residues. CDR1 is GTSNPN, CDR2 SVGIG, per germline (reference sequence). CDR3 sequence reads: CAWSGMDEQFF. The CDR3 DNA is TGTGCCTGGAGTGGAATGGATGAGCAGTTCTTC.

This chain joins TRBV5-6 and TRBJ1-4, with D maybe TRBD1 (6 bases). V was clipped by 0 bases and J by 4 bases, with 13 bases between them. This CDR3 is built from 16 residues. Germline V gene lookup returns CDR1 SGHDT and CDR2 YYEEEE. The CDR3, as DNA: TGTGCCAGCAGCTTGGGGAGACAGGTTCTTAATGAAAAACTGTTTTTT. The encoded protein is CASSLGRQVLNEKLFF.

The chain is built from TRBV19 and TRBJ1-3; TRBD1 aligns across 7 bases. CDR3 size: 11 residues. V gave up 11 bases and J gave up 4 bases; unmatched junction bases: 2. Per germline, CDR1 LNHDA and CDR2 SQIVND (reference sequence). The CDR3 here is CAGTAGNTIYF. CDR3 DNA sequence: TGTGCCGGGACAGCCGGAAACACCATATATTTT. Full variable domain (remainder filled in from reference TRBV19 and TRBJ1-3): DGGITQSPKYLFRKEGQNVTLSCEQNLNHDAMYWYRQDPGQGLRLIYYSQIVNDFQKGDIAEGYSVSREKKESFPLTVTSAQKNPTAFYLCAGTAGNTIYFGEGSWLTVV.

The chain links TRBV2 to TRBJ1-5; a possible D gene is TRBD1 (5 bases). In germline, CDR1 is SNHLY, CDR2 FYNNEI. V gave up 7 bases and J gave up 4 bases, with 11 bases separating them. CDR3 length: 13 amino acids. The CDR3 DNA sequence: TGTGCCAGCAAGGAGGGGCCTAATCAGCCCCAGCATTTT. Its translation is CASKEGPNQPQHF.

V is TRBV5-8 and J is TRBJ1-5, with D unresolved. Germline assignment: CDR1 SGHTS and CDR2 YDEGEE. This CDR3 is built from 13 residues. V was clipped by 3 bases and J by 5 bases, with 9 bases between them. The CDR3 reads CASSYEGDQPQHF. The CDR3 DNA follows: TGTGCCAGCAGCTACGAGGGTGATCAGCCCCAGCATTTT.

This chain connects TRBV10-3 to TRBJ2-1; the match to TRBD2 covers 8 bases. The CDR3 covers 12 residues. Germline CDR1 is ENHRY and CDR2 is SYGVKD. Trimming took 10 bases from V and 8 from J; bases not matched to a gene: 7. CDR3 nucleotides: TGTGCCAGTGGACTAGCAGCGGATGAGCAGTTCTTC. Translation: CASGLAADEQFF.

The V gene is TRBV27, the J gene TRBJ2-4, with a possible D match to TRBD1 (6 bases). V was trimmed by 6 bases and J by 8 bases, leaving 23 bases between them. Germline loops: CDR1 MNHEY, CDR2 SMNVEV (reference sequence). This CDR3 has 16 residues. The CDR3 DNA is TGTGCCAGCAGCACAAAACTCAGGGGACGTATAGACATTCAGTACTTC. Translating gives CASSTKLRGRIDIQYF.

This clone has just a few counts. The chain uses TRBV15 and TRBJ2-3, with D tentatively TRBD1 (5 bases). There are 16 residues in the CDR3. Trimming cost V 1 base and J 3 bases, with 14 bases left between them. The germline V gene encodes CDR1 LNHNV and CDR2 YYDKDF (reference sequence). CDR3 in DNA: TGTGCCACCAGCAGAGCCCAGGGCTCGCGGACAGATACGCAGTATTTT. This sequence encodes CATSRAQGSRTDTQYF.

This clone was seen more than once but under ten times. The CDR3 protein is CASAGWVGINTGELFF. In DNA, the CDR3 is TGTGCCAGCGCCGGTTGGGTAGGGATCAACACCGGGGAGCTGTTTTTT. This sequence joins TRBV14 and TRBJ2-2; D unresolved. The CDR3 loop spans 16 amino acids. V lost 8 bases, J lost 2 bases, and 18 bases lay in between. Germline values: CDR1 SGHDN, CDR2 FVKESK. Based on the CDR3 plus reference TRBV14 and TRBJ2-2, the full variable domain is EAGVTQFPSHSVIEKGQTVTLRCDPISGHDNLYWYRRVMGKEIKFLLHFVKESKQDESGMPNNRFLAERTGGTYSTLKVQPAELEDSGVYFCASAGWVGINTGELFFGEGSRLTVL.

This clone occurred a few times. The chain couples TRBV6-1 to TRBJ2-7; a weak D match, TRBD2 (6 bases). V was pared by 4 bases and J by 0 bases, with 10 bases between. This CDR3 is 14 amino acids long. Per the germline V gene, CDR1 is MNHNS and CDR2 is SASEGT. In nucleotides, the CDR3 is TGTGCCAGCAGTGGGGACTTCCGCTCCTACGAGCAGTACTTC. Translating it yields CASSGDFRSYEQYF.

The count of this clone is one. This rearrangement joins TRBV9 to TRBJ2-1; 11 nucleotides agree with TRBD2. This CDR3 contains 16 residues. Germline V CDR1 and CDR2: SGDLS, YYNGEE. V gave up 0 bases and J gave up 4 bases; unmatched junction bases: 3. CDR3 nucleotide sequence: TGTGCCAGCAGCGTAGCTAGCGGGGGGACATACAATGAGCAGTTCTTC. Translation gives CASSVASGGTYNEQFF.

This clone is medium-sized by share. The same CDR3 also results from other DNA sequences found in this sample. The CDR3 protein is CASTGGTNTGELFF. The CDR3 bases are TGTGCCAGCACCGGGGGAACGAACACCGGGGAGCTGTTTTTT. The V gene is TRBV28, the J gene TRBJ2-2; TRBD2 is a possible D gene (6 bases). Germline V gene data show CDR1 as MDHEN and CDR2 as SYDVKM. V was cut by 7 bases and J by 0 bases, with 9 bases left in between. The CDR3 runs to 14 residues. The entire variable domain, with the rest obtained from reference TRBV28 and TRBJ2-2, is as follows: DVKVTQSSRYLVKRTGEKVFLECVQDMDHENMFWYRQDPGLGLRLIYFSYDVKMKEKGDIPEGYSVSREKKERFSLILESASTNQTSMYLCASTGGTNTGELFFGEGSRLTVL.

This chain joins TRBV5-1 and TRBJ2-1; D is unclear. The V end was cut by 5 bases, the J end by 7 bases, with 10 bases between. Germline loops: CDR1 SGHRS, CDR2 YFSETQ. The CDR3 length is 12 residues. In DNA, the CDR3 is TGCGCCAGCAGGAATAATTCAAATGAGCAGTTCTTC. This codes for CASRNNSNEQFF.

The chain has TRBV5-6 and TRBJ1-6; D is ambiguous. Trimming cost V 0 bases and J 10 bases, with 8 bases left between them. Per the germline V gene, CDR1 is SGHDT and CDR2 is YYEEEE. The CDR3 has 13 amino acids. Here the CDR3 DNA reads TGTGCCAGCAGCTTGGTGGGCGAATCACCCCTCCACTTT. It codes for CASSLVGESPLHF.

This clone was detected only once. The gene calls are TRBV28 and TRBJ2-1; D could derive from TRBD1 or TRBD2 (5 bases each). V dropped 2 bases and J dropped 12 bases, with 20 bases sitting between them. CDR3 length: 15 residues. Germline CDR1 is MDHEN and CDR2 is SYDVKM. The CDR3 here is CASSLRGSREVRQFF. The CDR3 DNA reads as TGTGCCAGCAGTTTAAGGGGATCGAGGGAAGTTCGGCAGTTCTTC.

This clone has a single count. This chain links TRBV7-2 with TRBJ2-1; a possible D gene is TRBD2 (5 bases). Deletions cut 1 base from V and 8 bases from J, with 9 bases between. This CDR3 is 13 amino acids long. Germline CDR1 is SGHTA and CDR2 is FQGNSA. CDR3 in amino acids: CASSLGGGYEQFF. CDR3 sequence (DNA): TGTGCCAGCAGCTTAGGAGGCGGGTATGAGCAGTTCTTC.